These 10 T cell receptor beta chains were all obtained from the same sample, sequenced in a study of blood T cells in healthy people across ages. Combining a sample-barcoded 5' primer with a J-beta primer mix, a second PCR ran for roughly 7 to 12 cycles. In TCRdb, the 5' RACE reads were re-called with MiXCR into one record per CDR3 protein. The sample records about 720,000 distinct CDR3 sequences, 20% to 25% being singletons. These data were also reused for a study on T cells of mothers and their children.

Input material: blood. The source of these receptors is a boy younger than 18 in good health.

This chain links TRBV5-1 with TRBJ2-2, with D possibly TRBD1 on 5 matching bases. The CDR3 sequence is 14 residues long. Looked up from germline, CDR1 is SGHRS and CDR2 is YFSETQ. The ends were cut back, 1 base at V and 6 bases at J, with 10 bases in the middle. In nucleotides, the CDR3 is TGCGCCAGCAGCTTGAACCAGGGTCCCGGGGAGCTGTTTTTT. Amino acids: CASSLNQGPGELFF.

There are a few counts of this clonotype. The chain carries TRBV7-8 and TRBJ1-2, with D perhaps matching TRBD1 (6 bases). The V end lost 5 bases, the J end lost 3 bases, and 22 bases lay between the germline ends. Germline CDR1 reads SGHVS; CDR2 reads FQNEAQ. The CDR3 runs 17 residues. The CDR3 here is CASSPRPQGWGDYGYTF. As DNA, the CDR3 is TGTGCCAGCAGCCCCCGCCCACAGGGCTGGGGTGACTATGGCTACACCTTC.

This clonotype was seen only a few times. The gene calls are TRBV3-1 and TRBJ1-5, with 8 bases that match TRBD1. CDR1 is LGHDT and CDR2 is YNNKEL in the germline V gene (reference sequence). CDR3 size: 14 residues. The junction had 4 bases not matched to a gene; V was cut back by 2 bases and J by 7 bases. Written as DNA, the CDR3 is TGTGCCAGCAGCCAACAGACAGGGGAGCAGCCCCAGCATTTT. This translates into CASSQQTGEQPQHF.

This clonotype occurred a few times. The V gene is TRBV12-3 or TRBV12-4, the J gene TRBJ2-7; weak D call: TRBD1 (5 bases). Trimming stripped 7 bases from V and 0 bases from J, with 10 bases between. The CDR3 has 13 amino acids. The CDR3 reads CASMDTSSYEQYF. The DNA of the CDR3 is TGTGCCAGCATGGACACAAGCTCCTACGAGCAGTACTTC.

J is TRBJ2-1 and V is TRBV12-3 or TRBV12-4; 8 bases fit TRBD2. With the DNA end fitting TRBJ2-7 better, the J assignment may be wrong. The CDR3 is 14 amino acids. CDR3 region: CASSSAGVYYEQYF. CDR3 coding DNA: TGTGCCAGCAGTTCAGCGGGGGTGTACTACGAGCAGTACTTC.

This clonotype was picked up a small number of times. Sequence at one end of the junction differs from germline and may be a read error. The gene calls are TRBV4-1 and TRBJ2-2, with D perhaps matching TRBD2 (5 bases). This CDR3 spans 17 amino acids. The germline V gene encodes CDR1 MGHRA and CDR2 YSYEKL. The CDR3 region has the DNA TGCGCCAGCAGCCAAGATGGAAGCGCACCAAGCACCGGGGATCTGTTTTTT. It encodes CASSQDGSAPSTGDLFF.

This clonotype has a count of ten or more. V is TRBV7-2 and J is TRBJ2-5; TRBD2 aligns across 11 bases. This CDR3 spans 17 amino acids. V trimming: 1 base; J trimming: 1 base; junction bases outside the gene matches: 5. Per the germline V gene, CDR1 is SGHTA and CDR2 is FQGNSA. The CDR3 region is CASSLGGLAGGQETQYF. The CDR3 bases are TGTGCCAGCAGCTTAGGCGGACTAGCGGGTGGCCAAGAGACCCAGTACTTC.

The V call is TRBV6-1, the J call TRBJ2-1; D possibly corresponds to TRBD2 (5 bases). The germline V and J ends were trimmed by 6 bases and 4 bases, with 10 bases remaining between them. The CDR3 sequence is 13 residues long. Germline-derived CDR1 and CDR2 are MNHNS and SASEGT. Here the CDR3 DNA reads TGTGCCAGCAGGAAAGCGGCTTACAATGAGCAGTTCTTC. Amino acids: CASRKAAYNEQFF.

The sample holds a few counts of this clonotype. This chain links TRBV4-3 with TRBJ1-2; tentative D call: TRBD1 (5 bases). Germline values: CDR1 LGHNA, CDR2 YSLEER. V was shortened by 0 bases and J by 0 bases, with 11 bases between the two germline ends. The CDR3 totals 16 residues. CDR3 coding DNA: TGCGCCAGCAGCCAAGATGCAGGGTCAACTAACTATGGCTACACCTTC. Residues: CASSQDAGSTNYGYTF.

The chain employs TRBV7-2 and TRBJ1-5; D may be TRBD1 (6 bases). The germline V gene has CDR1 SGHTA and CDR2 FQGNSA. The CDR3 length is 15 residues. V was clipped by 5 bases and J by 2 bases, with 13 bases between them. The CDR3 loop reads CASSQSGGRNQPQHF. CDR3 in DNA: TGTGCCAGCAGCCAAAGCGGGGGGCGCAATCAGCCCCAGCATTTT.